A single sample gave rise to the 8 T cell receptor beta chains below, sequenced in a study of T cells in Graves' hyperthyroidism and ophthalmopathy. Amplification targeted TCR beta CDR3 regions from RNA transcripts. The TCR CDR3 was amplified in a first-round RT-PCR using the HTBI primer set. One entry per CDR3 protein, called by TCRdb with MiXCR from the multiplex PCR reads. The sample lists a few hundred thousand distinct CDR3 sequences, 35% to 55% occurring once. Specimen: peripheral blood or thyroid tissue (not recorded which). All receptors derive from an adult woman with Graves' disease, either hyperthyroidism or ophthalmopathy (not recorded which).

This clonotype was counted at least ten times. The rearrangement uses TRBV20-1 and TRBJ2-7; possible D gene TRBD1, 5 bases. CDR1 DFQATT and CDR2 SNEGSKA come from the germline V gene (reference sequence). This CDR3 is built from 12 residues. Deletions cut 7 bases from V and 6 bases from J, with 16 bases between. CDR3 nucleotides: TGCAGTGGATGTGGAGTGGGGCGCGAGCAGTACTTC. It yields the protein CSGCGVGREQYF.

This clonotype showed up many times. The V call is TRBV6-6, the J call TRBJ2-5; perhaps D is TRBD1 or TRBD2 (5 bases each). Deletions cut 8 bases from V and 4 bases from J, with 11 bases between. The CDR3 extends over 12 amino acids. Per the germline V gene, CDR1 is MNHNY and CDR2 is SVGAGI (reference sequence). The DNA of the CDR3 is TGTGCCAGCGGGGACGGTCCAGAGACCCAGTACTTC. This codes for CASGDGPETQYF.

There are a few counts of this clonotype. The rearrangement uses TRBV28 and TRBJ1-6, with a tentative D call TRBD1 (6 bases). Germline V gene data show CDR1 as MDHEN and CDR2 as SYDVKM. The V gene lost 5 bases and the J gene lost 13 bases, with 18 bases spanning the gap. The CDR3 spans 14 residues. CDR3 nucleotide sequence: TGTGCCAGCAGTGCCCACAGGGCCCGCTCTCCCCTCCACTTT. Translated, it gives CASSAHRARSPLHF.

V and J are TRBV11-2 and TRBJ1-2; maybe TRBD1 (6 bases). The CDR3 sequence is 14 residues long. The ends were cut back, 5 bases at V and 3 bases at J, with 13 bases in the middle. Germline CDR1 and CDR2: SGHAT and FQNNGV. The CDR3 DNA reads TGTGCCAGCAGCCCCCAGGGGCTTTACTATGGCTACACCTTC. Translated, it gives CASSPQGLYYGYTF.

Remarks on this clonotype: A much larger clone sits a single nucleotide away, making a read error possible. V and J are TRBV6-5 and TRBJ2-7; 7 nucleotides match TRBD1. V was clipped by 11 bases and J by 0 bases; unmatched bases: 10. Germline loops: CDR1 MNHEY, CDR2 SVGAGI. The CDR3 is 14 residues long. In nucleotides, the CDR3 is TGTGCCGACAGTAGGGACAGACACTCCTACGAGCAGTACTTC. This codes for CADSRDRHSYEQYF.

The rearrangement joins TRBV9 to TRBJ1-1, with D unclear. Per the germline V gene, CDR1 is SGDLS and CDR2 is YYNGEE. Trimming shortened V by 4 bases and J by 3 bases, and 16 bases separated the two germline ends. The CDR3 extends over 15 amino acids. CDR3 sequence: CASSSPGGRYTEAFF. The CDR3 bases are TGTGCCAGCAGCAGCCCCGGAGGCCGATACACTGAAGCTTTCTTT.

The genes are TRBV20-1 and TRBJ2-3; D possibly corresponds to TRBD2 (5 bases). The germline V and J ends were trimmed by 7 bases and 4 bases, with 12 bases remaining between them. From germline, CDR1 is DFQATT and CDR2 SNEGSKA (reference sequence). The CDR3 is made up of 12 amino acids. Written as DNA, the CDR3 is TGCAGTGTCCGGACTGTTGCAGATACGCAGTATTTT. Its protein is CSVRTVADTQYF.

This clonotype has a count of ten or more. The J gene is TRBJ2-7, the V gene TRBV7-9; 7 bases align to TRBD2. Germline CDR1 and CDR2: SEHNR and FQNEAQ (reference sequence). Trimming removed 4 bases from V and 1 base from J; junction bases left unmatched: 13. CDR3 size: 17 residues. The CDR3 DNA is TGTGCCAGCAGCTACCCGGGGGGAGCGGGCACGTCCTACGAGCAGTACTTC. It yields the protein CASSYPGGAGTSYEQYF.